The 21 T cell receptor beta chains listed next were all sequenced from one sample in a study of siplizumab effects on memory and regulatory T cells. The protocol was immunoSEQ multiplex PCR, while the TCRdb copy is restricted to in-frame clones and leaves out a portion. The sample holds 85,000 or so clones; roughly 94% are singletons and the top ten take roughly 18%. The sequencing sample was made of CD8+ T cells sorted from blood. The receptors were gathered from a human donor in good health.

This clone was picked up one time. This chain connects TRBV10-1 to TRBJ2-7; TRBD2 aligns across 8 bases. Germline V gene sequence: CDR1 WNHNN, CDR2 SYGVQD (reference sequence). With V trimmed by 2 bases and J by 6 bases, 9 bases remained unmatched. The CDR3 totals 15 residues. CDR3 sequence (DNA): TGCGCCAGCAGTGAGCTTCAGACTAGCGTTGGCGAGCAGTACTTC. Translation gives CASSELQTSVGEQYF.

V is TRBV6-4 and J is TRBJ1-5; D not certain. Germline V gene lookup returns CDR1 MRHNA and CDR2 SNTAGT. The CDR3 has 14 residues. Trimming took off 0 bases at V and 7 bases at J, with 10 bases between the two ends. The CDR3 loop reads CASSDSIYEQPQHF. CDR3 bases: TGTGCCAGCAGTGACTCGATATATGAGCAGCCCCAGCATTTT.

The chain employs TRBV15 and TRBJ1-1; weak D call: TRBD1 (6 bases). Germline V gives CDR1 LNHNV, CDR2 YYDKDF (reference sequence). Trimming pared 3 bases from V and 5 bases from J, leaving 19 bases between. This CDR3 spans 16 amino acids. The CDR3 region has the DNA TGTGCCACCAGCAGTCCCTCGAGGGGGGGATGGACTGAAGCTTTCTTT. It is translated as CATSSPSRGGWTEAFF.

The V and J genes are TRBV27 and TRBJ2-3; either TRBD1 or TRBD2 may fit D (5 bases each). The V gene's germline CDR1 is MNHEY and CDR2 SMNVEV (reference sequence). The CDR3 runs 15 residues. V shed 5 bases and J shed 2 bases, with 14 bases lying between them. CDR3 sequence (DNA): TGTGCCAGCAGTGGGGGTCAATATCTCACAGATACGCAGTATTTT. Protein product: CASSGGQYLTDTQYF.

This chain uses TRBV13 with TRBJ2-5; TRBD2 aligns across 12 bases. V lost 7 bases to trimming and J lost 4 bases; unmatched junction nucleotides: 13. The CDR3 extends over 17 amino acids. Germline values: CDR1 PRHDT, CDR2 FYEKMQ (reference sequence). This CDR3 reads CASTVSSGRALGETQYF. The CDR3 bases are TGTGCCAGCACCGTTTCTAGCGGGAGGGCCTTAGGAGAGACCCAGTACTTC.

CDR3 nucleotides: TGTGCCAGCAGCCAAGCACTATTCAATGAGCAGTTCTTC. It codes for CASSQALFNEQFF. The rearrangement uses TRBV14 and TRBJ2-1; D is undetermined. Trimming cost V 1 base and J 6 bases, with 7 bases left between them. Germline CDR1 is SGHDN and CDR2 is FVKESK. The CDR3 runs to 13 residues.

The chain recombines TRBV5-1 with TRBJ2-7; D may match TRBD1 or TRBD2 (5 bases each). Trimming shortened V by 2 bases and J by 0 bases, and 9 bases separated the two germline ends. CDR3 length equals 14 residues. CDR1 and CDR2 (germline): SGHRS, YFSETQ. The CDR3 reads CASSFGTGSYEQYF. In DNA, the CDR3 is TGCGCCAGCAGCTTTGGGACGGGCTCCTACGAGCAGTACTTC.

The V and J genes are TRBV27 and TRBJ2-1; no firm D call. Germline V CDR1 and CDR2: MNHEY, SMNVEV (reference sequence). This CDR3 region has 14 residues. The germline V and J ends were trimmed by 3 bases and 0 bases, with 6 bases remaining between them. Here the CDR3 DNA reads TGTGCCAGCAGTTTCGCGGTCTCCTACAATGAGCAGTTCTTC. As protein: CASSFAVSYNEQFF.

The CDR3 loop is CASSDGGGDYEQYF. The CDR3 nucleotides are TGCGCCAGCAGTGATGGGGGAGGCGACTACGAGCAGTACTTC. The gene calls are TRBV10-1 and TRBJ2-7, with D possibly TRBD2 on 6 matching bases. CDR1 and CDR2 from the germline V gene are WNHNN and SYGVQD (reference sequence). The CDR3 is 14 amino acids. With 3 bases removed from V and 3 bases from J, the gap between germline ends came to 12 bases.

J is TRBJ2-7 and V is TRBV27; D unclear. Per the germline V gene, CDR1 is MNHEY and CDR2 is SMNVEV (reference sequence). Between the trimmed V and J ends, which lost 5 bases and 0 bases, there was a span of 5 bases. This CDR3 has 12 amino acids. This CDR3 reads CASSNSSYEQYF. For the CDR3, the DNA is TGTGCCAGCAGTAACAGCTCCTACGAGCAGTACTTC.

Here the CDR3 reads CASRPGAGTDTQYF. In DNA form, the CDR3 reads TGTGCCAGCAGGCCGGGAGCTGGGACAGATACGCAGTATTTT. V and J are TRBV27 and TRBJ2-3, with TRBD2 as a possible D gene (6 bases). CDR3 length: 14 residues. Germline V gene lookup returns CDR1 MNHEY and CDR2 SMNVEV (reference sequence). V was clipped by 6 bases and J by 3 bases, with 13 bases between them.

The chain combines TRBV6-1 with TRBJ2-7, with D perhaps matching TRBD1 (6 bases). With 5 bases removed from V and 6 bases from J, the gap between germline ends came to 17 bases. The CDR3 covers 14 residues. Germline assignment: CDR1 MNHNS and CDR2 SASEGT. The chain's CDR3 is CASSPGHRSGEQYF. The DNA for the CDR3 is TGTGCCAGCAGTCCGGGACACCGGTCGGGCGAGCAGTACTTC.

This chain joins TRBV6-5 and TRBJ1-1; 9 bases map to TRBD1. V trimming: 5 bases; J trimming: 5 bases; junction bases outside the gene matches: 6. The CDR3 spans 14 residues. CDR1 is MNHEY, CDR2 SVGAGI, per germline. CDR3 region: CASSPGQGWTEAFF. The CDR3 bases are TGTGCCAGCAGTCCCGGACAGGGGTGGACTGAAGCTTTCTTT.

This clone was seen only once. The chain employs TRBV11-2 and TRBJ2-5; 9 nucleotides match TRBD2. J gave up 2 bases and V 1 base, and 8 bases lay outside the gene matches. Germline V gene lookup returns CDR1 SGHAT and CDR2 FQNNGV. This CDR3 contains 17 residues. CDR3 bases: TGTGCCAGCAGCTTAGTTCCTAGCGGGGTGGTACAAGAGACCCAGTACTTC. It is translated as CASSLVPSGVVQETQYF.

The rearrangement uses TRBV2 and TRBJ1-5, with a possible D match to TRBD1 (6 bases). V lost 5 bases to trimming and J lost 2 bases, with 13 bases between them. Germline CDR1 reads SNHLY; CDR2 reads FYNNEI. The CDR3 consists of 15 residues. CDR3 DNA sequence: TGTGCCAGCAGTAGCCGGGGGGCTCGCAATCAGCCCCAGCATTTT. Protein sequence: CASSSRGARNQPQHF.

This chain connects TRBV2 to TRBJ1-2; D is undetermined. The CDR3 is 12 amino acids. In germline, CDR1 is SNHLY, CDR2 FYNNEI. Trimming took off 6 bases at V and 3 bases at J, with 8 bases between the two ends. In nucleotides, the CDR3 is TGTGCCAGCAGCGGGAAGGACTATGGCTACACCTTC. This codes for CASSGKDYGYTF.

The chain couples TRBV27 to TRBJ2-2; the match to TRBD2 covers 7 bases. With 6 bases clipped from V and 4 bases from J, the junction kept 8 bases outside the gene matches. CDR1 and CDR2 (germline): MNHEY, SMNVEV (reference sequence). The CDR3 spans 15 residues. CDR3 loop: CASSPPLAPTGELFF. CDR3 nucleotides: TGTGCCAGCAGCCCGCCACTAGCGCCCACCGGGGAGCTGTTTTTT.

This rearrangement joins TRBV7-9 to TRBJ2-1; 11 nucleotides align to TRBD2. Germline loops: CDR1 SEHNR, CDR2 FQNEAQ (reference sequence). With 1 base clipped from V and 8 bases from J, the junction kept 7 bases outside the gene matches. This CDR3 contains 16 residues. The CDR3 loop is CASSLDIAGGGYEQFF. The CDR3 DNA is TGTGCCAGCAGCTTAGATATAGCGGGAGGGGGATATGAGCAGTTCTTC.

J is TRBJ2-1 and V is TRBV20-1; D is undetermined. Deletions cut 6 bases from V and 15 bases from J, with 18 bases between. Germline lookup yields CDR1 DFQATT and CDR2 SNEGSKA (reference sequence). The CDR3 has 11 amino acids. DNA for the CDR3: TGCAGTGCCATTACGGACCAGATGCCGTTCTTC. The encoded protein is CSAITDQMPFF.

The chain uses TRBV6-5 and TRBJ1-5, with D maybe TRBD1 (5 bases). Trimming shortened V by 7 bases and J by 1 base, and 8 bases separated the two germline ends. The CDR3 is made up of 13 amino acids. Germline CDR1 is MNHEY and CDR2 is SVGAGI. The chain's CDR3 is CASTWDSNQPQHF. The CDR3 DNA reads TGTGCCAGCACCTGGGACAGCAATCAGCCCCAGCATTTT.

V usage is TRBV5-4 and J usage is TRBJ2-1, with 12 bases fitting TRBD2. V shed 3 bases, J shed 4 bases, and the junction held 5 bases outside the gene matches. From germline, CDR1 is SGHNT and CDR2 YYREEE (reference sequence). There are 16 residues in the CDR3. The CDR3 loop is CASSSTSGSLYNEQFF. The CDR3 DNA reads TGTGCCAGCAGCTCGACTAGCGGGAGTCTATACAATGAGCAGTTCTTC.